The source of this TCR beta chain is a study of naive and memory T cell subsets. Study-level results: TCR transcript changes with activation or differentiation may affect this RNA method.

The CDR3 loop spans 16 amino acids. Germline CDR1 reads PRHDT; CDR2 reads FYEKMQ (reference sequence). The library had UMIs added by 3' ligation of an oligonucleotide to TCR cDNA. Amplification of ligated cDNA took four PCR rounds with SP2 and nested alpha and beta constant primers. Alpha and beta constant region primers primed reverse transcription for blood and skin samples. TCRdb recomputed calls from the 5' RACE reads with MiXCR, one row per CDR3 protein. Among 45,000 to 55,000 distinct CDR3 sequences, approximately 4.5% were seen once, and the ten largest hold approximately 0.84%. This clonotype has ten or more counts. Its antigen is undetermined. One end of the junction does not line up with germline, which may come from a read error.

This sequence was found in a female donor in good health. V is TRBV13 and J is TRBJ2-3; tentative D call: TRBD1 (5 bases). The CDR3 spells CASSLGRGRDTDTQYF. DNA of the CDR3: TGTGCCAGCAGCCTAGGAAGGGGCAGGGACACAGATACGCAGTATTTT.